This T cell receptor beta chain stems from a study of T cell responses to AZD1222 COVID-19 vaccine (dated by TCRdb to the early 2020s). Turning to the overall study: Because spike-specific TCR depth and breadth did not differ between the two schedules, AZD1222 recipients who got a second dose at roughly 4 weeks were pooled with those who got a second dose at roughly 12 weeks. Trial participants were enrolled by age into subgroups of 18-55, 56-69 and 70-plus years, and around 140, 26 and 57 TCR-sequenced participants, respectively, were included in these subgroups. A total of 233 trial participants underwent TCR sequencing, of whom some 200 had received two doses of AZD1222 and around 26 had received two doses of the MenACWY control vaccine.

About this clone itself: Its antigen remains unidentified. Base qualities were left out, and no much larger clone turns up one base away.

The CDR3 regions of human TCRbeta chains were analyzed by immunosequencing. In the paper's pipeline: Repertoire TCRs were checked for matches against a reference library of SARS-CoV-2-specific TCRs that had been generated using the MIRA antigen-specificity platform. Breadth meant the fraction of unique TCRs that were SARS-CoV-2-associated, whereas depth meant the fraction of total T cells that were SARS-CoV-2-associated. Using the MIRA data, each spike-specific TCR was mapped to the spike region that the TCR reacts to and placed in a CD4 or CD8 class. Log10-transformed breadth and depth values were compared by one-way ANOVA with Sidak's multiple comparisons tests. TCRdb mirrors the immuneACCESS table, restricted to in-frame sequences. Some clones are absent from its copies; in checked studies, under half trace to an unresolved V gene, and the reason for the others is unknown. V, J and clone size derive from that table, while D and trimming were established from the DNA sequence. This sample has roughly 91,000 clones in its table, and 70% to 90% of those were observed once. The top ten clonotypes cover approximately 2.9% of the sample.

The sample's time point label is to be understood as: baseline before first vaccination. Vaccinee samples came from UK trials COV001 and COV002, including a single-blind randomized controlled phase 2/3 trial of AZD1222 (ChAdOx1 nCoV-19) in healthy adults. For TCRbeta chain sequencing, PBMC samples were collected from trial participants at day 0 and at day 28 after the second dose. From the cysteine through the phenylalanine, the CDR3 covers 14 amino acids. Only CDR3 DNA remains: 42 bases, in frame from the first base. Based on the germline V gene (reference sequence), the CDR1 and CDR2 sequences are SGHNT and YYREEE. Cut back by 0 bases and 5 bases, the V and J ends lie 11 bases apart. General study outcomes and caveats: Epitopes outside the regions mutated in the B.1.351 and B.1.1.7 variants were reportedly recognized by nearly half of the unique spike-specific TCRs. In the small 56-69-year group, the increase in depth fell short of significance, most likely because of low power. Conclusions about previously exposed vaccinees were limited because only a handful of AZD1222 recipients were SARS-CoV-2 seropositive at baseline. No day 14 peak-response samples were available, so repertoires were characterized only after the peak T cell response. Vaccine-associated CD4 TCRs spanned the whole spike protein, with dominant responses in regions 160-218 and 743-854. Most participants were white British and females outnumbered males, and the authors suggested that clonal diversity may have been underestimated. After two AZD1222 doses, spike-specific TCR breadth and depth were significantly higher than at day 0 and than in MenACWY recipients.

Recombination linked TRBV5-4 to TRBJ1-2, with no confidently assigned D gene. The source material was peripheral blood, sampled on day 0 of AZD1222 vaccination. The sequence was collected from an adult in good health. The sequenced DNA is TGTGCCAGCAGCTTGGCCGGGCGGGATTATGGCTACACCTTC. This sequence encodes CASSLAGRDYGYTF.